Described below is a single TCR beta chain sequence and its context. The ends lost 3 bases at V and 2 bases at J; junction bases unmatched: 6. This CDR3 spans 15 amino acids. Germline loops: CDR1 DFQATT, CDR2 SNEGSKA (reference sequence). This sample stems from a study of Ad26.COV2.S vaccination and SARS-CoV-2 variants. The table came from immunoSEQ multiplex PCR; TCRdb's copy has only in-frame clones and leaves some out. The data hold 300,000 to 400,000 clones, with about 87% observed a single time. The sample's treatment: around 19 received Ad26.COV2.S at low or high dose, single or two shots; about 5 received placebo; per-sample allocation not given. The study sampled participants on day 63 after the first vaccine or placebo injection.

The chain couples TRBV20-1 to TRBJ2-3, with TRBD2 identical over 9 bases. The receptor was derived from a person aged 18-60 years who received the Ad26.COV2.S COVID-19 vaccine or a placebo. The starting material was peripheral blood, obtained in a trial of Ad26.COV2.S vaccine versus placebo. The CDR3 nucleotides are TGCAGTGCTAGTATGGCGGGGGGGTACACAGATACGCAGTATTTT. Encoded protein: CSASMAGGYTDTQYF.